The TCR beta chain described here comes from a study of T cell repertoires in cytomegalovirus infection. Study-wide background: Carrying CMV and the relevant HLA type showed in public TCR beta signatures. Broader study findings: Summed public TCR beta family frequency identified CMV carriers bearing the relevant HLA. Across the ex vivo response, the dominant clonotypes were HLA-C-restricted CMV-specific TCR beta clonotypes.

This CDR3 contains 16 residues. Germline assignment: CDR1 MNHEY and CDR2 SVGAGI. TCRdb ran MiXCR on the reads and lists one entry per CDR3 protein. The sample carries about 680,000 distinct CDR3 sequences, approximately 24% recorded once. A note on this clonotype: No antigen is known for it. At one boundary the junction diverges from the germline segment, which might be a read error.

This chain uses TRBV6-5 with TRBJ1-1, with 7 bases matching TRBD1. The clonotype was recovered from a human donor in good health (CMV status not recorded). Some clones in this sample may be carry-over from other donors' samples. Sequenced: CD8+ T cells from PBMCs. CDR3 bases: TGTGTCAGCAGTACTATAACAGGGGCGCGTGACACTGAAGCTTTCTTT. Residues: CVSSTITGARDTEAFF.